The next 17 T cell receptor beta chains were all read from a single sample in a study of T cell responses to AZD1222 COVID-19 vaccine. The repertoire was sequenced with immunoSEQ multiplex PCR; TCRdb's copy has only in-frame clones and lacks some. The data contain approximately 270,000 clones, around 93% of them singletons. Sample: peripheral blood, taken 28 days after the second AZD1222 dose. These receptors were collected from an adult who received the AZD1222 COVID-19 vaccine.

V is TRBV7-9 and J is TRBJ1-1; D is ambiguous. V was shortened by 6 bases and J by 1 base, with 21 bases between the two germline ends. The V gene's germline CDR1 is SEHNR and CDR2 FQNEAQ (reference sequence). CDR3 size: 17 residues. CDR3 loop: CASSSRRPAEGNTEAFF. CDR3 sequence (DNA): TGTGCCAGCAGTTCCAGACGTCCCGCCGAGGGGAACACTGAAGCTTTCTTT.

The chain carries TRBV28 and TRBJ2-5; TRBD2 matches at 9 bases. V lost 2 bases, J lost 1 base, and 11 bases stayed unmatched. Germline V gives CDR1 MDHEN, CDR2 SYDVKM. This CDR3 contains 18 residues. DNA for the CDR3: TGTGCCAGCAGTTTAGAAGTTGTCGCGGGGGGGCGCCAAGAGACCCAGTACTTC. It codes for CASSLEVVAGGRQETQYF.

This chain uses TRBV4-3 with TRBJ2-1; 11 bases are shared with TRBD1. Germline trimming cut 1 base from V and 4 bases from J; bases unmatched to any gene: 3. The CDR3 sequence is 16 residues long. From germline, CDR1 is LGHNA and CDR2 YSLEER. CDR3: CASSQGGTGGYNEQFF. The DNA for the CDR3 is TGCGCCAGCAGCCAAGGTGGGACAGGGGGGTACAATGAGCAGTTCTTC.

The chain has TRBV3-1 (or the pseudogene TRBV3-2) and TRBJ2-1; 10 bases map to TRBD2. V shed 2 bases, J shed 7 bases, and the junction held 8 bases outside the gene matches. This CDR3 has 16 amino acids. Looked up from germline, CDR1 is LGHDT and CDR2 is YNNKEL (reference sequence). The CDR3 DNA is TGTGCCAGCAGCCAAATAAGCGGGGGGGCCGGGAATGAGCAGTTCTTC. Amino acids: CASSQISGGAGNEQFF.

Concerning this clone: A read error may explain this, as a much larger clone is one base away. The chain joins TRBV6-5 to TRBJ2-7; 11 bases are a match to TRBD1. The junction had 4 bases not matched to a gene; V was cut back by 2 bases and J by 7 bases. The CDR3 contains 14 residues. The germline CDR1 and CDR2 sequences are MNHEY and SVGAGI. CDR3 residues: CASSYGQGAGEQYF. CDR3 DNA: TGTGCCAGCAGTTACGGACAGGGGGCAGGGGAGCAGTACTTC.

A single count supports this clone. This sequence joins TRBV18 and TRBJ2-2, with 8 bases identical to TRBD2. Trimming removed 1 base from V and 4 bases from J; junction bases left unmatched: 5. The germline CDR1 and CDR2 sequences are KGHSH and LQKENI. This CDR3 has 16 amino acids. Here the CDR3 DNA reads TGTGCCAGCTCACCACGTATTAGCGGGACCACCGGGGAGCTGTTTTTT. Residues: CASSPRISGTTGELFF.

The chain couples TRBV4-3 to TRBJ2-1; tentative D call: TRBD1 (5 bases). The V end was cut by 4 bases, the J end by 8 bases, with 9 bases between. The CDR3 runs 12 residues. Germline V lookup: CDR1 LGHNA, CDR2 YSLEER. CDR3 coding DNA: TGCGCCAGCAGCCTCACAGGCGATGAGCAGTTCTTC. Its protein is CASSLTGDEQFF.

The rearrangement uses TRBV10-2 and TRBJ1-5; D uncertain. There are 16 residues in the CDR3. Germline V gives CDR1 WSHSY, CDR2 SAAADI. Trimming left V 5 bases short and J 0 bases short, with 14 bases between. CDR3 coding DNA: TGCGCCAGCAGTCCACAAAAAAAGAATAGCAATCAGCCCCAGCATTTT. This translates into CASSPQKKNSNQPQHF.

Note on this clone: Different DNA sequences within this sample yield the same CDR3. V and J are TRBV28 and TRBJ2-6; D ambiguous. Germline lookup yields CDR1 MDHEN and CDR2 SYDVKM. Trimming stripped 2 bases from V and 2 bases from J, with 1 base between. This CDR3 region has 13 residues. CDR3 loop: CASSLTGANVLTF. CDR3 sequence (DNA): TGTGCCAGCAGTTTAACTGGGGCCAACGTCCTGACTTTC.

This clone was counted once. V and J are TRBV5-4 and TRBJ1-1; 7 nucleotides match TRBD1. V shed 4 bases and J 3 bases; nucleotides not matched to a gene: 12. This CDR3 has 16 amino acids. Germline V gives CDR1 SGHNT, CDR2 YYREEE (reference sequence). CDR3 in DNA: TGTGCCAGCAGCGAACCACAGGGGCGAGGGGACACTGAAGCTTTCTTT. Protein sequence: CASSEPQGRGDTEAFF.

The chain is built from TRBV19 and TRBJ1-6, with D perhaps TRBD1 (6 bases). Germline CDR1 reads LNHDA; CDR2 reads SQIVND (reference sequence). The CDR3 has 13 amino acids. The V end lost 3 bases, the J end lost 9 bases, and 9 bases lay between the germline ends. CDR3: CASSIKGGSPLHF. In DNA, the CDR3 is TGTGCCAGTAGTATTAAAGGGGGTTCACCCCTCCACTTT. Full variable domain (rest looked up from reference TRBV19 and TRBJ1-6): DGGITQSPKYLFRKEGQNVTLSCEQNLNHDAMYWYRQDPGQGLRLIYYSQIVNDFQKGDIAEGYSVSREKKESFPLTVTSAQKNPTAFYLCASSIKGGSPLHFGNGTRLTVT.

Here the CDR3 DNA reads TGTGCCAGCAGCCAAAGTGCGGGGAGGAACACTGAAGCTTTCTTT. Translated: CASSQSAGRNTEAFF. The V and J genes are TRBV7-6 and TRBJ1-1; D remains ambiguous. The CDR3 consists of 15 residues. Germline V gene sequence: CDR1 SGHVS, CDR2 FNYEAQ. Trimming took off 5 bases at V and 1 base at J, with 14 bases between the two ends. The whole variable domain, filled in from reference TRBV7-6 and TRBJ1-1, reads GAGVSQSPRYKVTKRGQDVALRCDPISGHVSLYWYRQALGQGPEFLTYFNYEAQQDKSGLPNDRFSAERPEGSISTLTIQRTEQRDSAMYRCASSQSAGRNTEAFFGQGTRLTVV.

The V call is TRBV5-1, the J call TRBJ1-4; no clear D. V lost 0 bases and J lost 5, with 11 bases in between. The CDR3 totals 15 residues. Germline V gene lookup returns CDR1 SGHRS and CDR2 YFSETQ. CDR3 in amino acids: CASSLAGQRNEKLFF. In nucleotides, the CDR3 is TGCGCCAGCAGCTTGGCAGGCCAGAGAAATGAAAAACTGTTTTTT.

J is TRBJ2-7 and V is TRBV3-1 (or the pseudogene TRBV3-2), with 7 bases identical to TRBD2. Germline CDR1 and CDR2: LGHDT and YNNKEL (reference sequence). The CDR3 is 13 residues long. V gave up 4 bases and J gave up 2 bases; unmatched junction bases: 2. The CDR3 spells CASSRTSPYEQYF. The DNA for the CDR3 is TGTGCCAGCAGCCGGACTAGTCCCTACGAGCAGTACTTC.

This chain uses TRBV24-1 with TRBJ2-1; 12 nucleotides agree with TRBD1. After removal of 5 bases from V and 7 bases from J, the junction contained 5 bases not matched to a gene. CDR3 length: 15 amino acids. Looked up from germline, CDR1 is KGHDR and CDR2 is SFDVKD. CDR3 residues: CATSARDRGLNEQFF. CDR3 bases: TGTGCCACCAGTGCCCGGGACAGGGGGCTTAATGAGCAGTTCTTC.

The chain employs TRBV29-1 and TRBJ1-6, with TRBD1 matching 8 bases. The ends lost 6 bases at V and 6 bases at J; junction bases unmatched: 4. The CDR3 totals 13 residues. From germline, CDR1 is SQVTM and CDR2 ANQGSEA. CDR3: CSVKDRANSPLHF. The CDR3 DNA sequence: TGCAGCGTGAAGGACAGGGCTAATTCACCCCTCCACTTT. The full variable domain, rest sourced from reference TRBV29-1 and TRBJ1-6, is SAVISQKPSRDICQRGTSLTIQCQVDSQVTMMFWYRQQPGQSLTLIATANQGSEATYESGFVIDKFPISRPNLTFSTLTVSNMSPEDSSIYLCSVKDRANSPLHFGNGTRLTVT.

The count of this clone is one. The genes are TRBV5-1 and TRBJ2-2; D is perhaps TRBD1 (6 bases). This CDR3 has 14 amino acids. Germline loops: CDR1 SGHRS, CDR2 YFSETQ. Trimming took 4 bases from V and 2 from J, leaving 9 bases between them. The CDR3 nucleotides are TGCGCCAGCAGCCGGGACATAAACACCGGGGAGCTGTTTTTT. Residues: CASSRDINTGELFF.